These 18 T cell receptor beta chains were sequenced from one sample in a study of T-cell memory formation after mild COVID-19. TCRdb processed the 5' RACE reads anew with MiXCR; each CDR3 protein has one entry. The sample has 250,000 to 400,000 distinct CDR3 sequences; around an eighth are singletons. The source material was PBMCs or a T cell subset sorted from them (not recorded which). The receptors shown here come from a man aged 18 to 35 who had mild COVID-19 (a few samples of this study predate the infection). Cell type and time point are not known.

This clonotype came up many times. V gene TRBV6-4 combines with J gene TRBJ2-7; D is ambiguous. Trimming took off 2 bases at V and 2 bases at J, with 4 bases between the two ends. CDR3 size: 12 residues. Germline values: CDR1 MRHNA, CDR2 SNTAGT. In nucleotides, the CDR3 is TGTGCCAGCAGTGACGGGACCTACGAGCAGTACGTC. It encodes CASSDGTYEQYV.

The genes are TRBV7-2 and TRBJ2-1, with 13 bases fitting TRBD2. V was pared by 5 bases and J by 2 bases, with 12 bases of the junction left unmatched. The CDR3 runs to 19 residues. CDR1 and CDR2 (germline): SGHTA, FQGNSA. CDR3 bases: TGTGCCAGCAGCCTGATACTAGCGGGGGGGTCCCTTGCCTACAATGAGCAGTTCTTC. Its protein product is CASSLILAGGSLAYNEQFF.

This clonotype showed up just a few times. The V and J genes are TRBV7-6 and TRBJ2-7, with 7 bases that match TRBD1. J gave up 2 bases and V 6 bases, and 10 bases lay outside the gene matches. CDR1 is SGHVS and CDR2 is FNYEAQ in the germline V gene. The CDR3 contains 15 residues. The CDR3 reads CASSLTGQAAYEQYF. The DNA for the CDR3 is TGTGCCAGCAGTCTTACCGGACAGGCGGCCTACGAGCAGTACTTC.

This clonotype was detected only a few times. CDR3 amino acids: CASRKGDLTEAFF. For the CDR3, the DNA is TGTGCCTCTCGGAAGGGGGATCTCACTGAAGCTTTCTTT. The rearrangement uses TRBV10-3 and TRBJ1-1, with D perhaps TRBD1 (6 bases). This CDR3 comprises 13 residues. V was pared by 11 bases and J by 4 bases, with 17 bases between. Germline V lookup: CDR1 ENHRY, CDR2 SYGVKD.

The table lists this clonotype with a few counts. The chain couples TRBV4-1 to TRBJ2-7; 8 bases match TRBD1. The CDR3 spans 15 residues. Per the germline V gene, CDR1 is MGHRA and CDR2 is YSYEKL. The V and J ends lost 4 bases and 1 base, in that order; junction bases with no gene match: 6. CDR3 sequence: CASSPGQGGSYEQYF. The CDR3 nucleotides read TGCGCCAGCAGCCCTGGACAGGGTGGATCCTACGAGCAGTACTTC.

There are a few counts of this clonotype. CDR3 residues: CSARQGRTEAFF. CDR3 sequence (DNA): TGCAGTGCTAGGCAGGGTAGAACTGAAGCTTTCTTT. V is TRBV20-1 and J is TRBJ1-1; the D gene is possibly TRBD1 (5 bases). V was pared by 3 bases and J by 5 bases, with 10 bases between. Per germline, CDR1 DFQATT and CDR2 SNEGSKA (reference sequence). CDR3 size: 12 residues.

The sample holds a few counts of this clonotype. V usage is TRBV20-1 and J usage is TRBJ2-7, with TRBD1 as a possible D gene (5 bases). This CDR3 is 14 amino acids long. V gave up 0 bases and J gave up 4 bases, with 13 bases separating them. In germline, CDR1 is DFQATT, CDR2 SNEGSKA (reference sequence). Here the CDR3 DNA reads TGCAGTGCTAGAGATCAGGGCAAGGGTTACGAGCAGTACGTC. Its protein is CSARDQGKGYEQYV.

This clonotype was counted at least ten times. This chain links TRBV11-2 with TRBJ2-3, with a tentative D call TRBD2 (6 bases). The germline CDR1 and CDR2 sequences are SGHAT and FQNNGV. Between the trimmed V and J ends, which lost 5 bases and 4 bases, there was a span of 16 bases. CDR3 size: 15 residues. The CDR3 loop is CASSLTLRGADTQYF. The CDR3 nucleotides read TGTGCCAGCAGCCTCACTTTGCGGGGCGCAGATACGCAGTATTTT.

V usage is TRBV29-1 and J usage is TRBJ1-2, with D unresolved. In germline, CDR1 is SQVTM, CDR2 ANQGSEA. With 5 bases removed from V and 4 bases from J, the gap between germline ends came to 8 bases. This CDR3 has 11 amino acids. CDR3 amino acids: CSVPHSYGYTF. The CDR3 nucleotides are TGCAGCGTTCCCCACAGCTATGGCTACACCTTC.

The chain joins TRBV12-3 or TRBV12-4 to TRBJ1-3; no clear D. The CDR3 contains 17 residues. V lost 1 base and J lost 0, with 13 bases in between. The CDR3 loop reads CASSLVGRLPSGNTIYF. The CDR3 coding sequence is TGTGCCAGCAGTTTAGTGGGCCGCCTGCCCTCTGGAAACACCATATATTTT.

The rearrangement links TRBV18 to TRBJ2-1, with a possible D match to TRBD1 (5 bases). Germline loops: CDR1 KGHSH, CDR2 LQKENI. This CDR3 is 15 amino acids long. V was shortened by 6 bases and J by 7 bases, with 19 bases between the two germline ends. CDR3 sequence: CASSGSWGPANEQFF. CDR3 DNA: TGTGCCAGCTCGGGTAGTTGGGGCCCCGCTAATGAGCAGTTCTTC.

In this sample, this clonotype turned up a few times. The chain joins TRBV7-7 to TRBJ2-1, with 9 bases lining up with TRBD2. The CDR3 totals 15 residues. Germline CDR1 SSHAT, CDR2 FNYEAQ (reference sequence). The trim removed 5 bases at V and 1 base at J, leaving 3 bases unmatched. The CDR3 region is CASSRTSDSYNEQFF. CDR3 DNA: TGTGCCAGCAGCCGGACTAGCGATTCCTACAATGAGCAGTTCTTC.

In its sample, this clonotype was seen once. A read error may be the cause here, since a much bigger clone is one base away. J is TRBJ2-5 and V is TRBV25-1; a possible D gene is TRBD2 (5 bases). Germline-derived CDR1 and CDR2 are MGHDK and SYGVNS. The CDR3 has 10 amino acids. This chain's CDR3 is CTSGQETQYF. CDR3 DNA sequence: TGTACCAGCGGTCAAGAGACCCAGTACTTC. The full variable domain, completed using reference TRBV25-1 and TRBJ2-5, is EADIYQTPRYLVIGTGKKITLECSQTMGHDKMYWYQQDPGMELHLIHYSYGVNSTEKGDLSSESTVSRIRTEHFPLTLESARPSHTSQYLCTSGQETQYFGPGTRLLVL.

In its sample, this clonotype was seen a few times. This chain joins TRBV5-1 and TRBJ2-3; D is uncertain. This CDR3 contains 12 residues. The V and J ends lost 7 bases and 3 bases respectively, with 9 bases between them. Looked up from germline, CDR1 is SGHRS and CDR2 is YFSETQ. CDR3 bases: TGCGCCAGCCTCCCCCGGACAGATACGCAGTATTTT. This encodes CASLPRTDTQYF.

The V call is TRBV14, the J call TRBJ2-3, with 9 bases matching TRBD1. Trimming removed 0 bases from V and 2 bases from J; junction bases left unmatched: 3. This CDR3 is built from 16 residues. Germline loops: CDR1 SGHDN, CDR2 FVKESK. The CDR3 is CASSQDGTGYTDTQYF. The CDR3 bases are TGTGCCAGCAGCCAAGATGGGACAGGGTACACAGATACGCAGTATTTT.

This clonotype was recorded many times. The chain employs TRBV5-1 and TRBJ1-5; 8 positions agree with TRBD1. The CDR3 spans 15 residues. V lost 3 bases and J lost 3; bases outside the gene matches: 5. The V gene's germline CDR1 is SGHRS and CDR2 YFSETQ. CDR3 residues: CASSSQGALNQPQHF. The CDR3 nucleotides read TGCGCCAGCAGCTCGCAGGGGGCCCTCAATCAGCCCCAGCATTTT.

This clonotype has just a few counts. V usage is TRBV29-1 and J usage is TRBJ2-1, with D tentatively TRBD1 (5 bases). The germline V and J ends were trimmed by 0 bases and 8 bases, with 20 bases remaining between them. Germline CDR1 and CDR2: SQVTM and ANQGSEA. This CDR3 region has 16 residues. The CDR3 loop reads CSVEDLKAGSVDEQFF. Here the CDR3 DNA reads TGCAGCGTTGAAGATCTTAAGGCAGGGTCAGTGGATGAGCAGTTCTTC.

This clonotype was found many times. This chain connects TRBV29-1 to TRBJ2-3; no definite D call. The CDR3 is 11 residues long. Germline loops: CDR1 SQVTM, CDR2 ANQGSEA. The V and J ends lost 0 bases and 11 bases respectively, with 9 bases between them. The CDR3 reads CSVEDAVVQYF. The CDR3 DNA follows: TGCAGCGTTGAAGACGCGGTAGTGCAGTATTTT.